The 20 T cell receptor beta chains reported below all come from one sample, sequenced in a study of cytotoxic CD8 clonotypes in ibrutinib-treated CLL. Here immunoSEQ multiplex PCR was the method, and the copy in TCRdb shows in-frame clones only, minus some. The sample holds under 150,000 clones, 91% seen once. The sample consisted of PBMCs, taken after 12 months of ibrutinib treatment. The receptors originated from a human donor with chronic lymphocytic leukemia.

The chain uses TRBV7-9 and TRBJ2-7; D is perhaps TRBD1 or TRBD2 (5 bases each). This CDR3 comprises 11 residues. The germline V and J ends were trimmed by 11 bases and 5 bases, with 13 bases remaining between them. Germline lookup yields CDR1 SEHNR and CDR2 FQNEAQ (reference sequence). The CDR3 DNA reads TGTGCCGCAGGCAGGGAGAACGAGCAGTACTTC. Amino acids: CAAGRENEQYF.

The V and J genes are TRBV9 and TRBJ2-7; 10 bases map to TRBD1. Germline V lookup: CDR1 SGDLS, CDR2 YYNGEE. CDR3 length equals 15 residues. Trimming removed 4 bases from V and 4 bases from J; junction bases left unmatched: 8. The CDR3 reads CASSSDRGRGYEQYF. In nucleotides, the CDR3 is TGTGCCAGCAGCTCCGACAGGGGGCGCGGGTACGAGCAGTACTTC.

This clone has just a few counts. The V call is TRBV15, the J call TRBJ2-7; D remains ambiguous. V shed 5 bases and J shed 3 bases, with 14 bases lying between them. The CDR3 consists of 14 residues. Germline loops: CDR1 LNHNV, CDR2 YYDKDF (reference sequence). The CDR3 loop is CATSQGGDGYEQYF. The CDR3 nucleotides read TGTGCCACCAGCCAAGGTGGAGACGGCTACGAGCAGTACTTC.

The chain employs TRBV10-3 and TRBJ1-4, with D hard to call. Trimming stripped 2 bases from V and 7 bases from J, with 5 bases between. Per the germline V gene, CDR1 is ENHRY and CDR2 is SYGVKD. CDR3 size: 12 residues. The CDR3 sequence is CAISESSEKLFF. CDR3 coding DNA: TGTGCCATCAGTGAGAGTAGTGAAAAACTGTTTTTT.

The rearrangement links TRBV7-2 to TRBJ2-7; D gene ambiguous. From germline, CDR1 is SGHTA and CDR2 FQGNSA. The V and J ends lost 5 bases and 2 bases respectively, with 13 bases between them. The CDR3 is 14 residues long. The DNA for the CDR3 is TGTGCCAGCAGCAGAGGACCTCTAGCCTACGAGCAGTACTTC. It yields the protein CASSRGPLAYEQYF.

This chain uses TRBV23-1 with TRBJ2-7, with D possibly TRBD2 on 5 matching bases. TRBV23-1 is identified as an open reading frame with a role that is uncertain. Trimming cost V 10 bases and J 1 base, with 14 bases left between them. The CDR3 totals 13 residues. The CDR3 reads CANKERASYEQYF. DNA of the CDR3: TGCGCCAATAAGGAGAGGGCTTCCTACGAGCAGTACTTC.

The chain employs TRBV9 and TRBJ2-2; D not resolved. The CDR3 extends over 14 amino acids. Germline CDR1 and CDR2: SGDLS and YYNGEE. V was trimmed by 4 bases and J by 1 base, leaving 8 bases between them. The CDR3 bases are TGTGCCAGCAGCAACGACCAGAACACCGGGGAGCTGTTTTTT. Its translation: CASSNDQNTGELFF.

This chain joins TRBV4-1 and TRBJ2-7, with 9 bases that match TRBD2. Germline-derived CDR1 and CDR2 are MGHRA and YSYEKL. The CDR3 totals 14 residues. Trimming cost V 4 bases and J 3 bases; bases outside gene matches: 4. The CDR3 bases are TGCGCCAGCAGCCCAATAGCGGGAGACTACGAGCAGTACTTC. Translated, it gives CASSPIAGDYEQYF.

The chain employs TRBV5-1 and TRBJ2-3, with 10 bases fitting TRBD2. Looked up from germline, CDR1 is SGHRS and CDR2 is YFSETQ. This CDR3 has 17 residues. Unmatched junction bases numbered 10, after V lost 4 bases and J lost 2 bases. CDR3 bases: TGCGCCAGCAGCCGGGAAGTAGCGGGGGGCCTCACAGATACGCAGTATTTT. Residues: CASSREVAGGLTDTQYF.

The chain carries TRBV10-1 and TRBJ2-2; unclear D gene. There are 14 residues in the CDR3. The V end was cut by 0 bases, the J end by 7 bases, with 9 bases between. From germline, CDR1 is WNHNN and CDR2 SYGVQD (reference sequence). Here the CDR3 DNA reads TGCGCCAGCAGTGAGTCGAATCTGGTCGGGGAGCTGTTTTTT. Its protein is CASSESNLVGELFF.

This chain connects TRBV7-2 to TRBJ2-7, with 7 bases aligning to TRBD1. V was pared by 1 base and J by 3 bases, with 6 bases of the junction left unmatched. This CDR3 is 15 amino acids long. The germline V gene encodes CDR1 SGHTA and CDR2 FQGNSA. The CDR3 loop is CASSLVPGQNYEQYF. CDR3 nucleotide sequence: TGTGCCAGCAGCTTAGTTCCGGGACAGAACTACGAGCAGTACTTC.

The rearrangement joins TRBV4-3 to TRBJ2-2; 10 positions agree with TRBD2. Germline assignment: CDR1 LGHNA and CDR2 YSLEER. V shed 4 bases, J shed 4 bases, and the junction held 9 bases outside the gene matches. The CDR3 length is 17 residues. The CDR3 reads CASSRLAGVISTGELFF. The CDR3 DNA is TGCGCCAGCAGCCGGCTAGCGGGAGTTATTAGCACCGGGGAGCTGTTTTTT.

This clone has only one observation. J is TRBJ1-5 and V is TRBV2; D is perhaps TRBD1 (6 bases). V gave up 3 bases and J gave up 3 bases, with 12 bases separating them. The germline CDR1 and CDR2 sequences are SNHLY and FYNNEI. CDR3 size: 15 residues. The CDR3 DNA reads TGTGCCAGCAGTGATCAGGAGGGGGACAATCAGCCCCAGCATTTT. It translates to CASSDQEGDNQPQHF.

This chain links TRBV7-2 with TRBJ2-7, with TRBD1 as a possible D gene (6 bases). V lost 3 bases and J 5 bases, leaving 17 bases between the germline ends. This CDR3 is 15 amino acids long. Germline lookup yields CDR1 SGHTA and CDR2 FQGNSA. The CDR3 reads CASSFDRTDEDEQYF. Here the CDR3 DNA reads TGTGCCAGCAGCTTCGACAGGACCGATGAGGACGAGCAGTACTTC.

This chain uses TRBV7-3 with TRBJ2-3; 8 nucleotides agree with TRBD1. The CDR3 length is 14 residues. V lost 4 bases and J lost 4; bases outside the gene matches: 4. Germline loops: CDR1 SGHTA, CDR2 FQGTGA. DNA for the CDR3: TGTGCCAGCAGCTGGACAGGGAACCCAGATACGCAGTATTTT. This gives the protein CASSWTGNPDTQYF.

The table lists this clone with a count of one. The rearrangement joins TRBV9 to TRBJ2-2; 8 bases fit TRBD2. Germline V gives CDR1 SGDLS, CDR2 YYNGEE. The CDR3 contains 16 residues. V shed 3 bases and J 1 base; nucleotides not matched to a gene: 5. CDR3 DNA sequence: TGTGCCAGCAGCGCGCGGACTAGCATGAACACCGGGGAGCTGTTTTTT. Encoded protein: CASSARTSMNTGELFF.

The chain is built from TRBV28 and TRBJ2-7, with 7 bases matching TRBD2. Looked up from germline, CDR1 is MDHEN and CDR2 is SYDVKM. The CDR3 runs to 18 residues. Trimming at V came to 2 bases and at J to 0 bases, leaving 13 bases not matched to a gene. CDR3 sequence (DNA): TGTGCCAGCAGTTTACCCTCCTCTGGCGGGAGCCCCTCCTACGAGCAGTACTTC. Translation gives CASSLPSSGGSPSYEQYF.

The chain couples TRBV9 to TRBJ1-4; a weak D match, TRBD1 (6 bases). The CDR3 length is 17 residues. CDR1 SGDLS and CDR2 YYNGEE come from the germline V gene. Trimming shortened V by 2 bases and J by 3 bases, and 17 bases separated the two germline ends. The CDR3 bases are TGTGCCAGCAGCGTGGGCCCTGGGGGCTGGGCTAATGAAAAACTGTTTTTT. It specifies CASSVGPGGWANEKLFF. Filled out from reference TRBV9 and TRBJ1-4, the complete variable domain reads DSGVTQTPKHLITATGQRVTLRCSPRSGDLSVYWYQQSLDQGLQFLIQYYNGEERAKGNILERFSAQQFPDLHSELNLSSLELGDSALYFCASSVGPGGWANEKLFFGSGTQLSVL.

The chain joins TRBV7-2 to TRBJ1-2; D is undetermined. The CDR3 extends over 14 amino acids. Germline lookup yields CDR1 SGHTA and CDR2 FQGNSA. V shed 4 bases and J shed 5 bases, with 14 bases lying between them. CDR3 bases: TGTGCCAGCAGCTGGAGGGATCCCCTATATGGCTACACCTTC. Translating gives CASSWRDPLYGYTF. The whole variable domain, remainder taken from reference TRBV7-2 and TRBJ1-2, is GAGVSQSPSNKVTEKGKDVELRCDPISGHTALYWYRQSLGQGLEFLIYFQGNSAPDKSGLPSDRFSAERTGGSVSTLTIQRTQQEDSAVYLCASSWRDPLYGYTFGSGTRLTVV.

The gene calls are TRBV25-1 and TRBJ2-2; D remains unclear. Trimming pared 3 bases from V and 6 bases from J, leaving 8 bases between. The CDR3 sequence is 13 residues long. CDR1 and CDR2 from the germline V gene are MGHDK and SYGVNS. CDR3 DNA: TGTGCCAGCAGTGACGCGATGCCCGGGGAGCTGTTTTTT. It codes for CASSDAMPGELFF.